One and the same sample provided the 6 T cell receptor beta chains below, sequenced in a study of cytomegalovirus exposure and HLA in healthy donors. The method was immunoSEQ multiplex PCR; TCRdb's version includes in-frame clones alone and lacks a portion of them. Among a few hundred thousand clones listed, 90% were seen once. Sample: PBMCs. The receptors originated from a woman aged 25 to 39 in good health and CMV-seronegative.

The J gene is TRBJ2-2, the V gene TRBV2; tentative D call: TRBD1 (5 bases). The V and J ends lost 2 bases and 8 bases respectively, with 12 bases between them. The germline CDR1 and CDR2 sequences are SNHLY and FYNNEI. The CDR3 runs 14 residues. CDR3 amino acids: CASSEYGSGGELFF. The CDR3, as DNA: TGTGCCAGCAGTGAATACGGGTCAGGGGGGGAGCTGTTTTTT.

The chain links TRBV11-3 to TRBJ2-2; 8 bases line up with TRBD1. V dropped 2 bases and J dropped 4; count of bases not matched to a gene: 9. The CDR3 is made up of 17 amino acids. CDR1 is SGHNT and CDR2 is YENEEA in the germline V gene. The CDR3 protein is CASSLSKTGETTGELFF. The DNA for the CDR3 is TGTGCCAGCAGCTTATCGAAGACAGGGGAAACCACCGGGGAGCTGTTTTTT.

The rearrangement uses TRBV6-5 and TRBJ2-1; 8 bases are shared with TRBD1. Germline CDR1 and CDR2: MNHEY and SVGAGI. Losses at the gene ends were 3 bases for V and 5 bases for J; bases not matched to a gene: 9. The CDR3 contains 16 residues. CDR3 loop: CASSYYRGEKDNEQFF. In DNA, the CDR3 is TGTGCCAGCAGTTATTACAGGGGGGAAAAAGACAATGAGCAGTTCTTC.

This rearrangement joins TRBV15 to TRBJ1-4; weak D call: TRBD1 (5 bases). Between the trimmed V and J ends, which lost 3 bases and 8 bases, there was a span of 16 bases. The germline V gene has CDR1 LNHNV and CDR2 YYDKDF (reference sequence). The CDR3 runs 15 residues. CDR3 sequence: CATSSLRVGYEKLFF. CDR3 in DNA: TGTGCCACCAGCAGTCTCAGGGTAGGGTACGAAAAACTGTTTTTT.

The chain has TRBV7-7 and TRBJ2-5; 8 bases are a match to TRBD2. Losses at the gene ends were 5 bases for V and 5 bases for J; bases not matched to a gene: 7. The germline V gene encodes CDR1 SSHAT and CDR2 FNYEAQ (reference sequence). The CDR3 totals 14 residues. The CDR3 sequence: CASSPAGVQETQYF. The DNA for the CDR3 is TGTGCCAGCAGCCCAGCGGGAGTACAGGAGACCCAGTACTTC.

CDR3: CASSFPRQSLNTEAFF. DNA for the CDR3: TGTGCCAGCAGTTTTCCGCGACAGAGCTTGAACACTGAAGCTTTCTTT. The V gene is TRBV2, the J gene TRBJ1-1, with a possible D match to TRBD1 (5 bases). CDR3 length: 16 amino acids. The germline gives CDR1 SNHLY, CDR2 FYNNEI. Between the trimmed V and J ends, which lost 5 bases and 0 bases, there was a span of 16 bases.